This T cell receptor (beta chain) was captured in a study of shared clonotypes between healthy human individuals. Germline CDR1 reads SGHAT; CDR2 reads FQNNGV. Trimming pared 3 bases from V and 2 bases from J, leaving 11 bases between. The CDR3 extends over 14 amino acids. Generated by immunoSEQ multiplex PCR, the TCRdb table keeps only in-frame clones and is missing some. The table has some 490,000 clones, 65% to 85% seen once. The material sequenced was PBMCs. The sequence came from a woman aged 40-49 years in good health. Some clones in this sample may be carry-over from other donors' samples. The chain combines TRBV11-2 with TRBJ2-7, with TRBD1 as a possible D gene (5 bases). This chain's CDR3 is CASSLTVTAYEQYF. For the CDR3, the DNA is TGTGCCAGCAGCTTGACAGTTACAGCCTACGAGCAGTACTTC. Full variable domain (remainder filled in from reference TRBV11-2 and TRBJ2-7): EAGVAQSPRYKIIEKRQSVAFWCNPISGHATLYWYQQILGQGPKLLIQFQNNGVVDDSQLPKDRFSAERLKGVDSTLKIQPAKLEDSAVYLCASSLTVTAYEQYFGPGTRLTVT.